Detailed here is one T cell receptor beta chain. Generated by immunoSEQ multiplex PCR, the TCRdb table keeps only in-frame clones and is missing some. This table has approximately 100,000 clones, 85% to 90% appearing once. The data originate from a study of control samples from healthy donors and cancer patients. Trimming removed 10 bases at V and 3 bases at J, with 12 bases between. Germline values: CDR1 LNHDA, CDR2 SQIVND (reference sequence). The CDR3 sequence is 12 residues long. The sample comprised blood. This chain uses TRBV19 with TRBJ1-1; no firm D call. The receptor was derived from a man aged 25 to 40 in good health. DNA for the CDR3: TGTGCCACCCTCGGACTGTACACTGAAGCTTTCTTT. Its translation is CATLGLYTEAFF.